Shown below are 25 T cell receptor beta chains from a single sample sequenced in a study of blood T cell repertoires in COVID-19. TCRdb's table, derived via immunoSEQ multiplex PCR, lists solely in-frame clones and lacks some. There are tens of thousands of clones in the sample; 85% to 90% occur only once, and approximately 5% lies in the top ten. The sample was peripheral blood. The receptors were sampled from a woman in her seventies with active COVID-19.

V and J are TRBV6-6 and TRBJ1-5; D is unresolved. The CDR3 has 13 residues. The germline V gene encodes CDR1 MNHNY and CDR2 SVGAGI (reference sequence). Trimming stripped 6 bases from V and 0 bases from J, with 6 bases between. The CDR3 bases are TGTGCCAGCAGCCAGAATAGCAATCAGCCCCAGCATTTT. Its translation is CASSQNSNQPQHF.

The J gene is TRBJ1-2, the V gene TRBV29-1, with TRBD1 matching over 8 bases. Germline CDR1 and CDR2: SQVTM and ANQGSEA. V lost 6 bases, J lost 3 bases, and 18 bases stayed unmatched. The CDR3 spans 17 residues. DNA for the CDR3: TGCAGCGTGATCGTCATGAGGACAGGGAGTTTTGACTATGGCTACACCTTC. This translates into CSVIVMRTGSFDYGYTF.

This clone was seen only once. V gene TRBV19 combines with J gene TRBJ2-4; 8 bases fit TRBD1. The V segment lost 7 bases and the J segment 7 bases; nucleotides outside the gene matches: 6. There are 13 residues in the CDR3. Germline V gives CDR1 LNHDA, CDR2 SQIVND (reference sequence). CDR3 bases: TGTGCCAGTACCGACAGGGGTTTCAACATTCAGTACTTC. Translated: CASTDRGFNIQYF.

The chain joins TRBV5-6 to TRBJ2-7; 7 positions agree with TRBD1. The germline V gene has CDR1 SGHDT and CDR2 YYEEEE. Trimming at V came to 6 bases and at J to 2 bases, leaving 5 bases not matched to a gene. The CDR3 spans 13 residues. CDR3 bases: TGTGCCAGCATTCTGACAGGGACCTACGAGCAGTACTTC. This codes for CASILTGTYEQYF.

The chain links TRBV9 to TRBJ1-5; possible D gene TRBD1, 5 bases. The CDR3 runs to 14 residues. Germline CDR1 SGDLS, CDR2 YYNGEE. The V gene lost 1 base and the J gene lost 1 base, with 6 bases spanning the gap. For the CDR3, the DNA is TGTGCCAGCAGCGTATCAGGGAGCAATCAGCCCCAGCATTTT. It codes for CASSVSGSNQPQHF. The full variable domain, in which reference TRBV9 and TRBJ1-5 provide the parts outside the CDR3, is DSGVTQTPKHLITATGQRVTLRCSPRSGDLSVYWYQQSLDQGLQFLIQYYNGEERAKGNILERFSAQQFPDLHSELNLSSLELGDSALYFCASSVSGSNQPQHFGDGTRLSIL.

The V gene is TRBV6-5, the J gene TRBJ1-1; TRBD1 might be the D (6 bases). Germline V lookup: CDR1 MNHEY, CDR2 SVGAGI. Trimming pared 2 bases from V and 11 bases from J, leaving 15 bases between. This CDR3 is built from 13 residues. The chain's CDR3 is CASSYQPTGGAFF. The CDR3 nucleotides are TGTGCCAGCAGTTACCAGCCGACAGGCGGCGCTTTCTTT.

The CDR3 spells CASSFSYEQYF. DNA of the CDR3: TGTGCCAGCAGTTTCAGCTACGAGCAGTACTTC. This chain uses TRBV12-3 or TRBV12-4 with TRBJ2-7; D is unclear. The ends were cut back, 3 bases at V and 3 bases at J, with 3 bases in the middle. The length of the CDR3 is 11 residues.

The rearrangement uses TRBV7-2 and TRBJ1-2; possibly TRBD1 for D (5 bases). The CDR3 runs to 15 residues. V lost 6 bases to trimming and J lost 6 bases, with 20 bases between them. Germline V CDR1 and CDR2: SGHTA, FQGNSA. CDR3 amino acids: CASSLSAGQLNGYTF. In nucleotides, the CDR3 is TGTGCCAGCAGTCTCTCGGCAGGGCAATTGAATGGCTACACCTTC.

V usage is TRBV7-3 and J usage is TRBJ2-3; 11 nucleotides match TRBD1. Germline-derived CDR1 and CDR2 are SGHTA and FQGTGA. J lost 2 bases, V lost 5 bases, and 6 bases had no gene match. CDR3 length equals 16 residues. The CDR3 here is CASSKGTGGTTDTQYF. CDR3 sequence (DNA): TGTGCCAGCAGCAAAGGGACAGGGGGAACCACAGATACGCAGTATTTT.

This sequence joins TRBV30 and TRBJ1-6, with 7 bases fitting TRBD1. The CDR3 totals 14 residues. The V and J ends lost 4 bases and 7 bases, in that order; junction bases with no gene match: 7. The germline V gene encodes CDR1 GTSNPN and CDR2 SVGIG (reference sequence). The CDR3 region is CAWTQGQNNSPLHF. In DNA, the CDR3 is TGTGCCTGGACCCAGGGACAGAACAATTCACCCCTCCACTTT. Together with reference TRBV30 and TRBJ1-6, the CDR3 gives the full variable domain: SQTIHQWPATLVQPVGSPLSLECTVEGTSNPNLYWYRQAAGRGLQLLFYSVGIGQISSEVPQNLSASRPQDRQFILSSKKLLLSDSGFYLCAWTQGQNNSPLHFGNGTRLTVT.

The chain uses TRBV19 and TRBJ2-3, with unresolved D. The germline gives CDR1 LNHDA, CDR2 SQIVND (reference sequence). Trimming removed 3 bases at V and 5 bases at J, with 12 bases between. This CDR3 contains 14 residues. This CDR3 is CASSIMSSGDTQYF. DNA of the CDR3: TGTGCCAGTAGTATCATGAGTTCGGGAGATACGCAGTATTTT.

In nucleotides, the CDR3 is TGCGAACTAGCGGGTGTCGAGGAGACCCAGTACTTC. As protein: CELAGVEETQYF. The V call is TRBV5-1, the J call TRBJ2-5, with 9 nucleotides matching TRBD2. CDR3 size: 12 residues. Germline CDR1 and CDR2: SGHRS and YFSETQ.

J is TRBJ2-5 and V is TRBV28, with a tentative D call TRBD2 (6 bases). The CDR3 runs 15 residues. Trimming took 4 bases from V and 5 from J, leaving 17 bases between them. Looked up from germline, CDR1 is MDHEN and CDR2 is SYDVKM. Here the CDR3 DNA reads TGTGCCAGCAGTTCTCCCGCCGCGGGGTCGGAGACCCAGTACTTC. This sequence encodes CASSSPAAGSETQYF.

The chain joins TRBV30 to TRBJ1-5, with a possible D match to TRBD1 (5 bases). The CDR3 runs 12 residues. Looked up from germline, CDR1 is GTSNPN and CDR2 is SVGIG (reference sequence). V was trimmed by 2 bases and J by 6 bases, leaving 8 bases between them. The CDR3 sequence: CAWSIGAQPQHF. The DNA of the CDR3 is TGTGCCTGGAGTATAGGGGCTCAGCCCCAGCATTTT.

The rearrangement joins TRBV2 to TRBJ2-3, with 14 nucleotides matching TRBD2. CDR3 length: 17 amino acids. With 1 base clipped from V and 4 bases from J, the junction kept 4 bases outside the gene matches. Per germline, CDR1 SNHLY and CDR2 FYNNEI. In DNA, the CDR3 is TGTGCCAGCAGTGAAGGAGGGACTAGCGGGGGCGCAGATACGCAGTATTTT. Amino acid sequence: CASSEGGTSGGADTQYF.

CDR3 nucleotides: TGTGCCAGCAGTGAATTTTGGGTAGCGGGTCAAGAGACCCAGTACTTC. Translation gives CASSEFWVAGQETQYF. V usage is TRBV2 and J usage is TRBJ2-5; 7 positions agree with TRBD2. The CDR3 consists of 16 residues. Unmatched junction bases numbered 8, after V lost 2 bases and J lost 2 bases. Per germline, CDR1 SNHLY and CDR2 FYNNEI.

This chain joins TRBV5-6 and TRBJ2-3, with 8 bases identical to TRBD2. Germline lookup yields CDR1 SGHDT and CDR2 YYEEEE. V trimming: 1 base; J trimming: 5 bases; junction bases outside the gene matches: 6. The length of the CDR3 is 15 residues. The CDR3 protein is CASSLPPGGGDTQYF. The CDR3, as DNA: TGTGCCAGCAGCTTGCCCCCGGGAGGGGGAGATACGCAGTATTTT.

This clone has only a few counts. This chain connects TRBV2 to TRBJ1-5, with D maybe TRBD1 (5 bases). Trimming pared 5 bases from V and 3 bases from J, leaving 8 bases between. The CDR3 is 13 residues long. Germline CDR1 SNHLY, CDR2 FYNNEI. The CDR3 loop reads CASSLGLNQPQHF. CDR3 nucleotide sequence: TGTGCCAGCAGTTTGGGGCTCAATCAGCCCCAGCATTTT.

The chain is built from TRBV5-1 and TRBJ1-6, with 7 positions matching TRBD1. CDR3 length equals 14 residues. Germline loops: CDR1 SGHRS, CDR2 YFSETQ. Trimming at V came to 3 bases and at J to 10 bases, leaving 7 bases not matched to a gene. DNA for the CDR3: TGCGCCAGCAGCTCGGGGACAGTTTCCTCACCCCTCCACTTT. This sequence encodes CASSSGTVSSPLHF.

This clone was picked up a small number of times. The rearrangement joins TRBV3-1 (or the pseudogene TRBV3-2) to TRBJ1-4, with D possibly TRBD1 on 5 matching bases. Trimming shortened V by 0 bases and J by 13 bases, and 15 bases separated the two germline ends. The CDR3 totals 14 residues. The germline V gene encodes CDR1 LGHDT and CDR2 YNNKEL (reference sequence). CDR3 bases: TGTGCCAGCAGCCAAGATAGCACAGGCCGAGGACTGTTTTTT. It is translated as CASSQDSTGRGLFF.

V is TRBV6-4 and J is TRBJ2-5; 9 bases agree with TRBD2. Germline trimming cut 0 bases from V and 5 bases from J; bases unmatched to any gene: 7. This CDR3 has 16 residues. In germline, CDR1 is MRHNA, CDR2 SNTAGT. This CDR3 reads CASSDSGTSRVETQYF. CDR3 sequence (DNA): TGTGCCAGCAGTGACTCGGGGACTAGCCGTGTCGAGACCCAGTACTTC.

The genes are TRBV9 and TRBJ2-1; maybe TRBD1 (5 bases). Trimming took 3 bases from V and 2 from J, leaving 12 bases between them. CDR3 size: 15 residues. Germline CDR1 is SGDLS and CDR2 is YYNGEE. CDR3 nucleotide sequence: TGTGCCAGCAGCGCCCACAGGTCAACCTACAATGAGCAGTTCTTC. The encoded protein is CASSAHRSTYNEQFF. Variable domain in full (rest from reference TRBV9 and TRBJ2-1): DSGVTQTPKHLITATGQRVTLRCSPRSGDLSVYWYQQSLDQGLQFLIQYYNGEERAKGNILERFSAQQFPDLHSELNLSSLELGDSALYFCASSAHRSTYNEQFFGPGTRLTVL.

The chain is built from TRBV6-5 and TRBJ1-2; 7 bases fit TRBD1. Germline CDR1 reads MNHEY; CDR2 reads SVGAGI. Germline trimming cut 7 bases from V and 6 bases from J; bases unmatched to any gene: 8. The CDR3 loop spans 13 amino acids. Here the CDR3 reads CASNPTGQNGYTF. Here the CDR3 DNA reads TGTGCCAGCAACCCGACAGGGCAGAATGGCTACACCTTC.

This clone came up once. The chain combines TRBV4-3 with TRBJ2-3, with 9 bases aligning to TRBD1. V lost 2 bases and J lost 2; bases outside the gene matches: 11. Germline V gene sequence: CDR1 LGHNA, CDR2 YSLEER. The CDR3 consists of 18 residues. The CDR3: CASSQRTPGTGNTDTQYF. The DNA for the CDR3 is TGCGCCAGCAGCCAACGAACTCCCGGGACAGGGAACACAGATACGCAGTATTTT.

This clone is a singleton in its sample. The chain is built from TRBV20-1 and TRBJ2-1; D is possibly TRBD1 (7 bases). The V and J ends lost 3 bases and 2 bases respectively, with 11 bases between them. The CDR3 length is 14 residues. Looked up from germline, CDR1 is DFQATT and CDR2 is SNEGSKA (reference sequence). The CDR3 nucleotides read TGCAGTGCTAGTGGAGGGGGCACCTACAATGAGCAGTTCTTC. It yields the protein CSASGGGTYNEQFF.